These 10 T cell receptor beta chains were sequenced from one sample in a study of CXCR3-negative and CXCR3-positive naive CD8 T cells. UMI-labeled TRB cDNA libraries were prepared by 5' RACE. TCRdb re-called the 5' RACE reads and gives one entry per CDR3 protein, without DNA. The sample data list about 48,000 distinct CDR3 sequences. Material for sequencing was memory CD8+ T cells from blood. The receptors shown here come from a human donor in good health. Some clones in this sample may be carry-over from other donors' samples.

V and J are TRBV28 and TRBJ2-1; TCRdb indicates TRBD1, and absent DNA this call remains unverified. The CDR3 spans 13 residues. In germline, CDR1 is MDHEN, CDR2 SYDVKM. CDR3 region: CASRARGNNEQFF.

The gene calls are TRBV6-5 and TRBJ1-2. The CDR3 is made up of 14 amino acids. The germline V gene encodes CDR1 MNHEY and CDR2 SVGAGI. The CDR3 sequence: CASSYSTVNYGYTF.

J is TRBJ2-7 and V is TRBV29-1; the D gene TCRdb calls, TRBD1, cannot be checked with no DNA. Germline V gives CDR1 SQVTM, CDR2 ANQGSEA. The CDR3 sequence is 14 residues long. The CDR3 protein is CSVVRGETSYEQYF.

The chain uses TRBV7-9 and TRBJ2-1; TCRdb names TRBD1, which stays unverified in the absence of DNA. The CDR3 has 14 residues. Germline-derived CDR1 and CDR2 are SEHNR and FQNEAQ (reference sequence). The CDR3 loop reads CASSLVRGSNEQFF.

The genes are TRBV7-6 and TRBJ2-2. The CDR3 extends over 13 amino acids. Germline V gives CDR1 SGHVS, CDR2 FNYEAQ. CDR3 residues: CASRIDYTGELFF.

The V and J genes are TRBV29-1 and TRBJ2-5; TCRdb outputs TRBD2, but without DNA this stays unchecked. Germline V gene sequence: CDR1 SQVTM, CDR2 ANQGSEA. The CDR3 contains 13 residues. The CDR3 protein is CSAELLEVETQYF.

The CDR3 is CASSFTGAGDEQYF. The V call is TRBV11-2, the J call TRBJ2-7; lacking DNA, the TRBD1 call made by TCRdb goes unchecked. The germline V gene has CDR1 SGHAT and CDR2 FQNNGV. The CDR3 is 14 residues long.

The rearrangement links TRBV29-1 to TRBJ2-1; without DNA, the TCRdb call of TRBD2 cannot be checked. The CDR3 has 18 amino acids. Germline values: CDR1 SQVTM, CDR2 ANQGSEA. The CDR3 is CSAVPSFSGYGTYNEQFF.

The J gene is TRBJ2-5, the V gene TRBV4-3; TCRdb picks TRBD2, but there is no DNA to check that call. Germline CDR1 LGHNA, CDR2 YSLEER. CDR3 length: 15 residues. This CDR3 is CASSQFGGAGETQYF.

The chain links TRBV12-3 or TRBV12-4 to TRBJ2-1; TCRdb names TRBD1, which stays unverified in the absence of DNA. The CDR3 has 16 residues. The chain's CDR3 is CASSTPRGSWNNEQFF.